This section outlines one T cell receptor (beta chain) sequence together with its context. Healthy Caucasian individuals made up all the donors. Using its own MiXCR run on the 5' RACE reads, TCRdb lists one record per CDR3 protein. In the table there are over 200,000 distinct CDR3 sequences, over 8% of which are singletons. The V gene lost 4 bases and the J gene lost 7 bases, with 14 bases spanning the gap. Germline V gives CDR1 SGHRS, CDR2 YFSETQ. The CDR3 is made up of 13 amino acids. The sample originates from a study of identical twins. V is TRBV5-1 and J is TRBJ1-2; TRBD1 is a possible D gene (6 bases). This clonotype originated in a woman aged 18-29 years in good health. Sequenced material: memory (CD45RO+) T cells sorted from blood. The CDR3 is CASSPGGGPGYTF. The CDR3 nucleotides are TGCGCCAGCAGCCCGGGGGGGGGGCCTGGCTACACCTTC.